The 28 T cell receptor beta chains reported below all come from one sample, sequenced in a study of glioma-infiltrating T cells. Using RNA template, CDR3s of TCR alpha and beta were amplified with iRepertoire arm-PCR. TCRdb used MiXCR to reprocess the multiplex PCR reads, holding one entry per CDR3 protein. The repertoire holds 100,000 to 150,000 distinct CDR3 sequences, approximately 25% seen once, with around 15% in the top ten. The sample comprised glioma tissue, nonneoplastic brain tissue, or PBMCs (not recorded which). These TCRs come from a human donor with low-grade glioma or glioblastoma, undergoing nonglioma brain surgery, or in good health (not recorded which).

Only a few counts were recorded for this clonotype. The genes are TRBV11-3 and TRBJ2-1; 13 nucleotides line up with TRBD2. This CDR3 comprises 15 residues. Germline assignment: CDR1 SGHNT and CDR2 YENEEA. After removal of 5 bases from V and 5 bases from J, the junction contained 3 bases not matched to a gene. Here the CDR3 reads CASSAGLAGDNEQFF. CDR3 in DNA: TGTGCCAGCAGCGCTGGACTAGCGGGAGACAATGAGCAGTTCTTC.

V usage is TRBV11-2 and J usage is TRBJ2-1; 9 nucleotides agree with TRBD2. Germline loops: CDR1 SGHAT, CDR2 FQNNGV. The CDR3 has 16 residues. J was trimmed by 8 bases and V by 1 base; bases with no gene match: 9. This CDR3 is CASSLGLAGLGYEQFF. CDR3 sequence (DNA): TGTGCCAGCAGCTTAGGTCTAGCGGGATTAGGCTATGAGCAGTTCTTC.

This clonotype came up a few times. V gene TRBV19 combines with J gene TRBJ1-5; 9 bases fit TRBD1. V trimming: 10 bases; J trimming: 7 bases; junction bases outside the gene matches: 8. The V gene's germline CDR1 is LNHDA and CDR2 SQIVND (reference sequence). There are 13 residues in the CDR3. CDR3 region: CATEDRGGQPQHF. CDR3 nucleotide sequence: TGTGCCACCGAGGACAGGGGTGGGCAGCCCCAGCATTTT.

The chain uses TRBV7-9 and TRBJ2-5, with TRBD2 matching 7 bases. This CDR3 comprises 14 residues. Trimming at V came to 5 bases and at J to 5 bases, leaving 8 bases not matched to a gene. CDR1 SEHNR and CDR2 FQNEAQ come from the germline V gene (reference sequence). The CDR3 region is CASSAHAGRETQYF. As DNA, the CDR3 is TGTGCCAGCAGCGCACATGCCGGGAGGGAGACCCAGTACTTC. Full variable domain (outside the CDR3, taken from reference TRBV7-9 and TRBJ2-5): DTGVSQNPRHKITKRGQNVTFRCDPISEHNRLYWYRQTLGQGPEFLTYFQNEAQLEKSRLLSDRFSAERPKGSFSTLEIQRTEQGDSAMYLCASSAHAGRETQYFGPGTRLLVL.

This clonotype was counted only a few times. V and J are TRBV12-3 or TRBV12-4 and TRBJ1-5, with no clear D. V dropped 5 bases and J dropped 6 bases, with 11 bases sitting between them. The CDR3 is made up of 13 amino acids. This chain's CDR3 is CASSTGWGQPQHF. The CDR3 nucleotides read TGTGCCAGCAGTACTGGATGGGGTCAGCCCCAGCATTTT.

There are many counts of this clonotype. The chain links TRBV7-9 to TRBJ2-2; D may be TRBD2 (6 bases). V lost 1 base and J lost 0, with 12 bases in between. Germline CDR1 reads SEHNR; CDR2 reads FQNEAQ (reference sequence). The CDR3 is made up of 17 amino acids. The CDR3 loop reads CASSLGPGGTNTGELFF. The CDR3 DNA is TGTGCCAGCAGCTTAGGGCCCGGGGGAACGAACACCGGGGAGCTGTTTTTT.

On this clonotype: A much larger clone sits a single nucleotide away, making a read error possible. The chain recombines TRBV19 with TRBJ1-1, with unresolved D. The V and J ends lost 9 bases and 4 bases respectively, with 15 bases between them. The CDR3 totals 13 residues. Germline V gene lookup returns CDR1 LNHDA and CDR2 SQIVND (reference sequence). The chain's CDR3 is CASTYSGSTEAFF. The CDR3 DNA reads TGTGCCAGCACCTACAGCGGAAGCACTGAAGCTTTCTTT.

A word on this clonotype: One end of the junction does not line up with germline, which may come from a read error. CDR3 residues: CASSRLRHTKESQYF. CDR3 nucleotides: TGCGCCAGCAGCCGGCTCCGGCACACAAAAGAGAGCCAGTACTTC. The chain uses TRBV7-9 and TRBJ2-5, with D unclear. The CDR3 loop spans 15 amino acids. Germline V CDR1 and CDR2: SEHNR, FQNEAQ (reference sequence).

This clonotype was detected ten times or more. J is TRBJ1-1 and V is TRBV7-8, with D possibly TRBD1 on 6 matching bases. This CDR3 has 16 amino acids. Deletions cut 5 bases from V and 4 bases from J, with 20 bases between. Germline V CDR1 and CDR2: SGHVS, FQNEAQ. CDR3 loop: CASSVTSTGLGTEAFF. The CDR3 nucleotides read TGTGCCAGCAGCGTAACATCAACAGGGCTGGGCACTGAAGCTTTCTTT.

The chain recombines TRBV5-1 with TRBJ2-3, with D perhaps TRBD2 (5 bases). Germline CDR1 is SGHRS and CDR2 is YFSETQ. The V end was cut by 1 base, the J end by 0 bases, with 12 bases between. This CDR3 is 16 amino acids long. Here the CDR3 reads CASSLNPQRSTDTQYF. CDR3 nucleotide sequence: TGCGCCAGCAGCTTGAATCCCCAGCGGAGCACAGATACGCAGTATTTT.

This clonotype was counted many times. The genes are TRBV27 and TRBJ2-7; 8 nucleotides align to TRBD2. The CDR3 covers 16 residues. CDR1 is MNHEY, CDR2 SMNVEV, per germline (reference sequence). Trimming cost V 2 bases and J 6 bases; bases outside gene matches: 12. This chain's CDR3 is CASSLTSGGLAREQYF. The CDR3 region has the DNA TGTGCCAGCAGTTTAACTAGCGGAGGCCTTGCGCGCGAGCAGTACTTC.

This clonotype was seen more than once but under ten times. The CDR3, as DNA: TGCAGCGTTAATACCGGGACTAGCGGCCCCAATGAGCAGTTCTTC. Translation: CSVNTGTSGPNEQFF. This chain links TRBV29-1 with TRBJ2-1; TRBD2 aligns across 11 bases. CDR1 is SQVTM and CDR2 is ANQGSEA in the germline V gene. V lost 5 bases to trimming and J lost 6 bases; unmatched junction nucleotides: 9. CDR3 length: 15 residues.

This clonotype was counted ten times or more. The chain recombines TRBV7-2 with TRBJ2-5; a possible D gene is TRBD2 (7 bases). The CDR3 has 15 amino acids. V was pared by 5 bases and J by 5 bases, with 18 bases between. Germline assignment: CDR1 SGHTA and CDR2 FQGNSA. CDR3 in DNA: TGTGCCAGCAGCCCCAAGGTCGGGGGGCGGGAGACCCAGTACTTC. It encodes CASSPKVGGRETQYF.

The chain is built from TRBV4-3 and TRBJ2-1, with TRBD2 matching 10 bases. With 0 bases clipped from V and 4 bases from J, the junction kept 6 bases outside the gene matches. The CDR3 consists of 17 residues. Germline V lookup: CDR1 LGHNA, CDR2 YSLEER. CDR3 bases: TGCGCCAGCAGCCAAGATCGAGCGGGAGGGCCGTACAATGAGCAGTTCTTC. Translated: CASSQDRAGGPYNEQFF.

CDR3 region: CSVADIRTGGVSEQYF. The DNA for the CDR3 is TGCAGCGTTGCCGATATAAGGACAGGTGGGGTAAGCGAGCAGTACTTC. This chain connects TRBV29-1 to TRBJ2-7; 7 bases match TRBD1. CDR1 is SQVTM and CDR2 is ANQGSEA in the germline V gene. The CDR3 is made up of 16 amino acids. Losses at the gene ends were 4 bases for V and 6 bases for J; bases not matched to a gene: 18.

Notes on this clonotype: A much more abundant neighbour one base away suggests this may be a read error. The chain uses TRBV7-2 and TRBJ2-7; the D is unclear. The CDR3 sequence is 14 residues long. CDR1 is SGHTA, CDR2 FQGNSA, per germline. The CDR3 DNA follows: TGTGCCAGCAGCTTAGGTTTCAGAACTTACGGGCAGTACTTC. Protein: CASSLGFRTYGQYF.

The chain recombines TRBV29-1 with TRBJ2-1; D is ambiguous. The CDR3 consists of 13 residues. V was pared by 7 bases and J by 0 bases, with 10 bases between. Germline V gene lookup returns CDR1 SQVTM and CDR2 ANQGSEA. The CDR3 is CSDRESSYNEQFF. The CDR3 DNA follows: TGCAGCGACCGCGAGAGCTCCTACAATGAGCAGTTCTTC.

This clonotype was counted many times. This chain uses TRBV6-6 with TRBJ2-7; the D gene could be TRBD1 or TRBD2 (6 bases each). Per the germline V gene, CDR1 is MNHNY and CDR2 is SVGAGI (reference sequence). There are 15 residues in the CDR3. V lost 1 base to trimming and J lost 5 bases, with 15 bases between them. This chain's CDR3 is CASSYWGTGADEQYF. The DNA for the CDR3 is TGTGCCAGCAGTTACTGGGGAACGGGGGCAGACGAGCAGTACTTC.

About this clonotype itself: This may be a read error: a much more frequent sequence differs by one nucleotide. This chain links TRBV3-1 with TRBJ1-3, with unresolved D. Germline loops: CDR1 LGHDT, CDR2 YNNKEL (reference sequence). Trimming shortened V by 2 bases and J by 6 bases, and 14 bases separated the two germline ends. This CDR3 comprises 15 residues. The CDR3 nucleotides read TGTGCCAGCAGCCAATTCTCGGGCAATGCAAACACCATATATTTT. This encodes CASSQFSGNANTIYF.

This chain connects TRBV7-2 to TRBJ1-5; possibly TRBD1 for D (5 bases). The CDR3 covers 15 residues. Deletions cut 4 bases from V and 5 bases from J, with 15 bases between. Germline V gene sequence: CDR1 SGHTA, CDR2 FQGNSA. CDR3 in amino acids: CASSSQTAGYQPQHF. In DNA form, the CDR3 reads TGTGCCAGCAGCTCTCAGACAGCCGGGTATCAGCCCCAGCATTTT.

This clonotype came up many times. The V and J genes are TRBV7-6 and TRBJ2-1, with 7 bases fitting TRBD2. Trimming removed 4 bases from V and 6 bases from J; junction bases left unmatched: 6. The CDR3 spans 14 residues. Germline CDR1 SGHVS, CDR2 FNYEAQ. The CDR3 region has the DNA TGTGCCAGCAGCTCCCCTTCTAGCGGCAATGAGCAGTTCTTC. This encodes CASSSPSSGNEQFF. Full variable domain (remainder filled in from reference TRBV7-6 and TRBJ2-1): GAGVSQSPRYKVTKRGQDVALRCDPISGHVSLYWYRQALGQGPEFLTYFNYEAQQDKSGLPNDRFSAERPEGSISTLTIQRTEQRDSAMYRCASSSPSSGNEQFFGPGTRLTVL.

In this sample, this clonotype turned up many times. This sequence joins TRBV7-6 and TRBJ2-1; TRBD2 matches 10 bases. Germline CDR1 and CDR2: SGHVS and FNYEAQ. This CDR3 contains 21 residues. With V trimmed by 1 base and J by 1 base, 16 bases remained unmatched. The CDR3 DNA reads as TGTGCCAGCAGCTTAGGGGGCCGACGGACAGCGGGAGGGAATTCCTACAATGAGCAGTTCTTC. It encodes CASSLGGRRTAGGNSYNEQFF.

This clonotype occurred many times. This chain connects TRBV24-1 to TRBJ1-6; D may be TRBD1 (5 bases). Trimming shortened V by 12 bases and J by 9 bases, and 26 bases separated the two germline ends. Germline-derived CDR1 and CDR2 are KGHDR and SFDVKD. The CDR3 is 16 amino acids. The CDR3 sequence: CAAHPRGAPLISPLHF. CDR3 coding DNA: TGTGCCGCGCACCCGCGAGGGGCCCCTCTAATTTCACCCCTCCACTTT.

This clonotype was recorded many times. This rearrangement joins TRBV28 to TRBJ2-3; D gene uncertain. V lost 5 bases and J lost 4, with 7 bases in between. The CDR3 spans 12 residues. The germline gives CDR1 MDHEN, CDR2 SYDVKM. CDR3 sequence reads: CASSLLADTQYF. In DNA form, the CDR3 reads TGTGCCAGCAGTCTCTTAGCAGATACGCAGTATTTT.

This clonotype appeared many times. The genes are TRBV20-1 and TRBJ1-3; TRBD1 is a possible D gene (6 bases). Trimming pared 6 bases from V and 0 bases from J, leaving 12 bases between. The V gene's germline CDR1 is DFQATT and CDR2 SNEGSKA (reference sequence). The CDR3 runs to 14 residues. The CDR3 DNA follows: TGCAGTGCCCGACAGGCCCTCTCTGGAAACACCATATATTTT. Translated, it gives CSARQALSGNTIYF.

This clonotype was recorded many times. V is TRBV24-1 and J is TRBJ2-2, with 7 bases fitting TRBD1. The germline gives CDR1 KGHDR, CDR2 SFDVKD. The CDR3 covers 16 residues. Germline trimming cut 4 bases from V and 5 bases from J; bases unmatched to any gene: 9. CDR3 region: CATSDSGTAITGELFF. Here the CDR3 DNA reads TGTGCCACCAGTGACTCCGGGACAGCGATTACCGGGGAGCTGTTTTTT.

This clonotype appeared many times. This chain links TRBV20-1 with TRBJ1-6; D is ambiguous. CDR1 and CDR2 (germline): DFQATT, SNEGSKA (reference sequence). V was clipped by 8 bases and J by 4 bases, with 15 bases between them. The CDR3 is 14 residues long. As DNA, the CDR3 is TGCAGTACTACAAAAGAGGCATATAATTCACCCCTCCACTTT. Its translation: CSTTKEAYNSPLHF.

This clonotype was recorded at least ten times. The J gene is TRBJ1-5, the V gene TRBV7-2; unclear D gene. The V gene lost 1 base and the J gene lost 6 bases, with 10 bases spanning the gap. The CDR3 is 14 amino acids. Germline V gene lookup returns CDR1 SGHTA and CDR2 FQGNSA. CDR3 residues: CASSLVGEGQPQHF. CDR3 sequence (DNA): TGTGCCAGCAGCTTAGTTGGAGAGGGTCAGCCCCAGCATTTT.